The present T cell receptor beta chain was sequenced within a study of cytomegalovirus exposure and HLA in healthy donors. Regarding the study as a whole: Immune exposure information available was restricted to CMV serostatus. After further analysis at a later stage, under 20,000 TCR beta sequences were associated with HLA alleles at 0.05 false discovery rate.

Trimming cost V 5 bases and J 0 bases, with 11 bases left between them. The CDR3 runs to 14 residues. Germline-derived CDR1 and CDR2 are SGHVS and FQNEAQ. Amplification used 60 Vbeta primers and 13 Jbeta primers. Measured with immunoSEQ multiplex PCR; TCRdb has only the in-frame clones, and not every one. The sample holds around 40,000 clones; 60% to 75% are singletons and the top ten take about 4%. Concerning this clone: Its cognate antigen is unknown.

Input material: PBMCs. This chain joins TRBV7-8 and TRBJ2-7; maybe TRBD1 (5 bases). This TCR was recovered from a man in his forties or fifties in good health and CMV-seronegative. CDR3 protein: CASSVDSYSYEQYF. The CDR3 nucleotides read TGTGCCAGCAGCGTTGACAGTTACTCCTACGAGCAGTACTTC. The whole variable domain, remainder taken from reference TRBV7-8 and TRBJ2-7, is GAGVSQSPRYKVAKRGQDVALRCDPISGHVSLFWYQQALGQGPEFLTYFQNEAQLDKSGLPSDRFFAERPEGSVSTLKIQRTQQEDSAVYLCASSVDSYSYEQYFGPGTRLTVT.